The 25 T cell receptor beta chains in this list originate from one sample, sequenced in a study of prognosis after radiotherapy for stage I lung cancer. TCR beta CDR3 was amplified from genomic DNA by two-round multiplex PCR. First-round PCR employed TRBV- and TRBJ-specific primers for each gene. TCRdb processed the multiplex PCR reads anew with MiXCR; each CDR3 protein has one entry. The sample holds 22,000 or so distinct CDR3 sequences, approximately 45% seen once. The material was PBMCs, obtained before or after stereotactic body radiation therapy (not recorded which). These receptors originate from a donor older than 45 with non-small cell lung cancer.

This clonotype came up once. The conserved phenylalanine or tryptophan normally closing the CDR3 is absent here, so this likely arose from a read error. The CDR3 region has the DNA TGTGCCAGTAGTATAGGGTTAGCGATAACCTGGGAGCTGTTTCTT. It is translated as CASSIGLAITWELFL. The J gene is TRBJ2-2, the V gene TRBV19, with D possibly matching TRBD2 (5 bases). The CDR3 covers 15 residues. Between the trimmed V and J ends, which lost 1 base and 9 bases, there was a span of 15 bases. Germline V gives CDR1 LNHDA, CDR2 SQIVND (reference sequence).

Many counts were recorded for this clonotype. A clone one base away is much larger, so this may be a read error. The CDR3 end shows no conserved phenylalanine or tryptophan, and so a read error is likely. The V gene is TRBV20-1, the J gene TRBJ1-5; TRBD1 matches 7 bases. The CDR3 consists of 13 residues. CDR1 and CDR2 from the germline V gene are DFQATT and SNEGSKA (reference sequence). Trimming cost V 5 bases and J 5 bases; bases outside gene matches: 6. The CDR3 sequence is CSAWVRGDQPQHL. CDR3 in DNA: TGCAGTGCTTGGGTCAGGGGGGATCAGCCCCAGCATCTT.

In its sample, this clonotype was seen many times. The chain is built from TRBV20-1 and TRBJ2-3; 9 bases are a match to TRBD2. Germline V gives CDR1 DFQATT, CDR2 SNEGSKA (reference sequence). With V trimmed by 1 base and J by 8 bases, 10 bases remained unmatched. The length of the CDR3 is 15 residues. The CDR3 loop is CSARVRGGAHGTQYF. The CDR3, as DNA: TGCAGTGCTAGAGTGCGCGGGGGGGCCCACGGTACGCAGTATTTT.

The rearrangement uses TRBV6-1 and TRBJ2-7; unclear D gene. The CDR3 runs 14 residues. Germline CDR1 and CDR2: MNHNS and SASEGT. With 7 bases removed from V and 4 bases from J, the gap between germline ends came to 17 bases. CDR3 sequence: CASISFGSTYEQYF. CDR3 DNA: TGTGCCAGCATTTCCTTTGGCAGTACGTACGAGCAGTACTTC.

The rearrangement joins TRBV5-1 to TRBJ1-2, with a possible D match to TRBD1 (5 bases). This CDR3 region has 15 residues. Germline V CDR1 and CDR2: SGHRS, YFSETQ. Trimming shortened V by 2 bases and J by 8 bases, and 19 bases separated the two germline ends. DNA of the CDR3: TGCGCCAGCAGCTTCTTACAGACAGCCTTGGGAGGCTACACCTTC. Its protein product is CASSFLQTALGGYTF.

The chain has TRBV7-9 and TRBJ1-6; unclear D gene. Germline CDR1 reads SEHNR; CDR2 reads FQNEAQ (reference sequence). This CDR3 spans 16 amino acids. V was clipped by 5 bases and J by 7 bases, with 18 bases between them. The CDR3, as DNA: TGTGCCAGCAGCACCGGGCCAGGTGGGAAAAATTCACCCCTCCACTTT. It codes for CASSTGPGGKNSPLHF.

This clonotype was counted at least ten times. The CDR3: CASSPRVDTQYF. In DNA form, the CDR3 reads TGTGCCAGCAGCCCCCGAGTGGATACGCAGTATTTT. This sequence joins TRBV2 and TRBJ2-3; D gene uncertain. The CDR3 totals 12 residues. Trimming removed 6 bases at V and 6 bases at J, with 10 bases between. Germline V lookup: CDR1 SNHLY, CDR2 FYNNEI. The complete variable domain, with remaining parts taken from reference TRBV2 and TRBJ2-3, reads EPEVTQTPSHQVTQMGQEVILRCVPISNHLYFYWYRQILGQKVEFLVSFYNNEISEKSEIFDDQFSVERPDGSNFTLKIRSTKLEDSAMYFCASSPRVDTQYFGPGTRLTVL.

The V and J genes are TRBV6-1 and TRBJ1-1, with D possibly TRBD1 on 5 matching bases. V shed 8 bases and J shed 4 bases, with 14 bases lying between them. The CDR3 length is 13 residues. Germline CDR1 reads MNHNS; CDR2 reads SASEGT. The CDR3 loop is CASSPQGTTEAFF. CDR3 nucleotides: TGTGCCAGCTCCCCCCAGGGTACCACTGAAGCTTTCTTT.

About this clonotype: Since a far larger clone is one base different, this is likely a read error. This sequence joins TRBV7-9 and TRBJ1-1; D possibly corresponds to TRBD1 (6 bases). Per the germline V gene, CDR1 is SEHNR and CDR2 is FQNEAQ (reference sequence). V lost 6 bases to trimming and J lost 7 bases, with 12 bases between them. CDR3 length: 12 amino acids. The CDR3 bases are TGTGCCAGCAGGATACAGGGTTTTGAAGCTTTCTTT. This codes for CASRIQGFEAFF.

The chain is built from TRBV6-1 and TRBJ2-7; 10 bases fit TRBD1. The CDR3 contains 13 residues. With V trimmed by 7 bases and J by 9 bases, 9 bases remained unmatched. Germline-derived CDR1 and CDR2 are MNHNS and SASEGT. The CDR3 protein is CASITHGQGVQYF. The CDR3 DNA is TGTGCCAGCATTACCCATGGACAGGGGGTGCAGTACTTC.

This clonotype was observed at least ten times. V usage is TRBV9 and J usage is TRBJ2-7; the D gene is possibly TRBD2 (5 bases). CDR3 length: 13 residues. The V end lost 0 bases, the J end lost 7 bases, and 11 bases lay between the germline ends. Germline V gene sequence: CDR1 SGDLS, CDR2 YYNGEE. The CDR3 sequence: CASSVDYTGEQYF. CDR3 in DNA: TGTGCCAGCAGCGTAGACTATACGGGGGAGCAGTACTTC.

This sequence joins TRBV19 and TRBJ2-3; either TRBD1 or TRBD2 may supply D (5 bases each). The germline V gene encodes CDR1 LNHDA and CDR2 SQIVND (reference sequence). Deletions cut 5 bases from V and 4 bases from J, with 16 bases between. This CDR3 has 15 amino acids. CDR3 sequence: CASSLGEGISDTQYF. In nucleotides, the CDR3 is TGTGCCAGTAGTTTGGGGGAAGGGATCTCAGATACGCAGTATTTT. Drawing the rest from reference TRBV19 and TRBJ2-3, the complete variable domain is DGGITQSPKYLFRKEGQNVTLSCEQNLNHDAMYWYRQDPGQGLRLIYYSQIVNDFQKGDIAEGYSVSREKKESFPLTVTSAQKNPTAFYLCASSLGEGISDTQYFGPGTRLTVL.

CDR3 loop: CASSIGPSNQPQHF. The CDR3 nucleotides are TGTGCCAGTAGTATTGGGCCTAGCAATCAGCCCCAGCATTTT. V gene TRBV19 combines with J gene TRBJ1-5, with D unresolved. The V gene lost 3 bases and the J gene lost 0 bases, with 6 bases spanning the gap. The germline gives CDR1 LNHDA, CDR2 SQIVND (reference sequence). The CDR3 totals 14 residues.

This chain links TRBV6-2 or TRBV6-3 with TRBJ2-5, with 7 bases lining up with TRBD2. The CDR3 length is 16 residues. V shed 6 bases, J shed 4 bases, and the junction held 14 bases outside the gene matches. The germline V gene encodes CDR1 MNHEY and CDR2 SVGEGT. The DNA of the CDR3 is TGTGCCAGCAGCTCCCTCGTGCGGGGCGGGGGAGAGACCCAGTACTTC. The encoded protein is CASSSLVRGGGETQYF.

At least ten counts were recorded for this clonotype. The chain is built from TRBV3-1 and TRBJ1-4; D possibly corresponds to TRBD1 (5 bases). CDR3 size: 15 residues. Trimming shortened V by 8 bases and J by 0 bases, and 13 bases separated the two germline ends. CDR1 LGHDT and CDR2 YNNKEL come from the germline V gene (reference sequence). The CDR3 loop is CASGTVGATNEKLFF. The CDR3 DNA sequence: TGTGCCAGCGGGACCGTAGGGGCAACTAATGAAAAACTGTTTTTT.

J is TRBJ2-2 and V is TRBV2; either TRBD1 or TRBD2 may fit D (6 bases each). V was cut by 1 base and J by 5 bases, with 17 bases left in between. CDR1 and CDR2 from the germline V gene are SNHLY and FYNNEI. This CDR3 is 17 amino acids long. CDR3 region: CASSEGLGVGGTGELFF. The CDR3 region has the DNA TGTGCCAGCAGTGAAGGTTTGGGGGTAGGGGGGACCGGGGAGCTGTTTTTT.

This clonotype appeared once. CDR3 sequence: CASRRTGSSYSNQPQHF. CDR3 bases: TGTGCCAGTAGACGGACAGGGTCCTCCTATAGCAATCAGCCCCAGCATTTT. This rearrangement joins TRBV19 to TRBJ1-5, with 8 nucleotides matching TRBD1. Per the germline V gene, CDR1 is LNHDA and CDR2 is SQIVND (reference sequence). The ends lost 6 bases at V and 0 bases at J; junction bases unmatched: 10. The CDR3 totals 17 residues.

By sample fraction, this clonotype is medium-sized (0.01 to 0.1%). V usage is TRBV12-3 or TRBV12-4 and J usage is TRBJ2-7, with 9 bases aligning to TRBD2. The ends lost 4 bases at V and 6 bases at J; junction bases unmatched: 19. The length of the CDR3 is 18 residues. The CDR3 bases are TGTGCCAGCAGTTCCACCGGGGGTGGCGGCGGGGGGGTTTCCGAGCAGTACTTC. Translation: CASSSTGGGGGGVSEQYF.

The chain couples TRBV12-5 to TRBJ2-3; 8 nucleotides align to TRBD1. This CDR3 is 15 amino acids long. Germline CDR1 is LGHNT and CDR2 is FRNRAP. Unmatched junction bases numbered 11, after V lost 3 bases and J lost 9 bases. The DNA for the CDR3 is TGTGCTAGTGGTTTTGCAGGGGGCGTGAGGGGGACGCAGTATTTT. Its protein is CASGFAGGVRGTQYF.

This clonotype showed up many times. The rearrangement joins TRBV6-2 or TRBV6-3 to TRBJ1-5, with 11 nucleotides matching TRBD1. The ends lost 6 bases at V and 3 bases at J; junction bases unmatched: 13. Per the germline V gene, CDR1 is MNHEY and CDR2 is SVGEGT. The CDR3 runs 18 residues. CDR3 sequence reads: CASRNPPAGQGANQPQHF. The CDR3 bases are TGTGCCAGCAGAAACCCGCCGGCAGGACAGGGGGCCAATCAGCCCCAGCATTTT.

This clonotype was recorded many times. V and J are TRBV6-2 or TRBV6-3 and TRBJ2-1, with TRBD2 identical over 9 bases. This CDR3 spans 15 amino acids. Germline V gives CDR1 MNHEY, CDR2 SVGEGT. J was trimmed by 0 bases and V by 4 bases; bases with no gene match: 1. The CDR3 nucleotides read TGTGCCAGCAGTTGGGGACTAGCCTCCTACAATGAGCAGTTCTTC. Amino acids: CASSWGLASYNEQFF.

V gene TRBV28 combines with J gene TRBJ2-6, with D perhaps matching TRBD1 (5 bases). Germline-derived CDR1 and CDR2 are MDHEN and SYDVKM. The CDR3 consists of 16 residues. The V end lost 5 bases, the J end lost 13 bases, and 24 bases lay between the germline ends. DNA of the CDR3: TGTGCCAGCAGTCCCCCCCAGGGAACTGGGGTCAAAGTCCTGACTTTC. It specifies CASSPPQGTGVKVLTF.

Ten or more counts support this clonotype. The V call is TRBV6-1, the J call TRBJ2-5, with 10 bases that match TRBD2. The junction had 4 bases not matched to a gene; V was cut back by 5 bases and J by 4 bases. Germline V gene data show CDR1 as MNHNS and CDR2 as SASEGT. This CDR3 contains 14 residues. CDR3 sequence: CASSLAGVGETQYF. The CDR3 DNA reads TGTGCCAGCAGTCTAGCGGGAGTTGGAGAGACCCAGTACTTC.

This clonotype occurred many times. The J gene is TRBJ2-5, the V gene TRBV7-9; D perhaps matches TRBD1 (6 bases). The CDR3 runs to 14 residues. CDR1 and CDR2 from the germline V gene are SEHNR and FQNEAQ (reference sequence). Between the trimmed V and J ends, which lost 1 base and 4 bases, there was a span of 10 bases. CDR3 sequence: CASSLVSGAETQYF. CDR3 sequence (DNA): TGTGCCAGCAGCTTAGTCTCAGGGGCAGAGACCCAGTACTTC.

This sequence joins TRBV27 and TRBJ1-5, with D unclear. The V end lost 0 bases, the J end lost 0 bases, and 6 bases lay between the germline ends. The CDR3 extends over 15 amino acids. Germline values: CDR1 MNHEY, CDR2 SMNVEV (reference sequence). CDR3: CASSLSRYSNQPQHF. The CDR3 coding sequence is TGTGCCAGCAGTTTATCACGGTATAGCAATCAGCCCCAGCATTTT.